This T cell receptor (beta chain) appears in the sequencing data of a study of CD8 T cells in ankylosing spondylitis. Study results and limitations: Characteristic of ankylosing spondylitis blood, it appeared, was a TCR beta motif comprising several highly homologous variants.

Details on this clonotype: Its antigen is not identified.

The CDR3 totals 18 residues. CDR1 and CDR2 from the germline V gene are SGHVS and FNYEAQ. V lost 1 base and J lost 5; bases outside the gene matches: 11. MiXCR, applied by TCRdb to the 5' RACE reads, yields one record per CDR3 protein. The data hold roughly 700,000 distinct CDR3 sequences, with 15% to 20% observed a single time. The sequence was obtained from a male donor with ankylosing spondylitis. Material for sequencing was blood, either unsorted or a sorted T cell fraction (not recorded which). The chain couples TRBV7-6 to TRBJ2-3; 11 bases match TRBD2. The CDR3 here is CASSLVIRRLAGIDTQYF. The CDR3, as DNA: TGTGCCAGCAGCTTAGTGATACGGAGACTAGCGGGAATAGATACGCAGTATTTT. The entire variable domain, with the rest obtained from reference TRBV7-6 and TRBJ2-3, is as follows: GAGVSQSPRYKVTKRGQDVALRCDPISGHVSLYWYRQALGQGPEFLTYFNYEAQQDKSGLPNDRFSAERPEGSISTLTIQRTEQRDSAMYRCASSLVIRRLAGIDTQYFGPGTRLTVL.